Below are 5 T cell receptor beta chains sequenced from a single sample in a study of blood T cell repertoires in COVID-19. Clones were sequenced by immunoSEQ multiplex PCR, and TCRdb holds only the in-frame ones, with some missing. This table has about 240,000 clones, around 84% appearing once. The sequenced sample consisted of peripheral blood. These receptors originate from a young woman with acute or convalescent COVID-19.

J is TRBJ2-1 and V is TRBV5-1; the match to TRBD1 covers 8 bases. Germline V gene data show CDR1 as SGHRS and CDR2 as YFSETQ. CDR3 length equals 15 residues. V was pared by 4 bases and J by 7 bases, with 10 bases of the junction left unmatched. The CDR3, as DNA: TGCGCCAGCAGCAGGGTGACAGGGGCATTGAATGAGCAGTTCTTC. Translated, it gives CASSRVTGALNEQFF.

The chain joins TRBV4-1 to TRBJ2-1; D uncertain. V lost 1 base and J 3 bases, leaving 4 bases between the germline ends. The V gene's germline CDR1 is MGHRA and CDR2 YSYEKL. CDR3 length: 13 amino acids. The CDR3 sequence is CASSQGLYNEQFF. In nucleotides, the CDR3 is TGCGCCAGCAGCCAAGGTCTCTACAATGAGCAGTTCTTC.

The chain is built from TRBV30 and TRBJ2-3, with 7 bases that match TRBD2. Trimming took 3 bases from V and 14 from J; bases not matched to a gene: 17. This CDR3 has 14 residues. Germline loops: CDR1 GTSNPN, CDR2 SVGIG (reference sequence). In DNA, the CDR3 is TGTGCCTGGAGCATTGGACTAGACGCGGACCATCTGTATTTT. The encoded protein is CAWSIGLDADHLYF. The entire variable domain, with the rest obtained from reference TRBV30 and TRBJ2-3, is as follows: SQTIHQWPATLVQPVGSPLSLECTVEGTSNPNLYWYRQAAGRGLQLLFYSVGIGQISSEVPQNLSASRPQDRQFILSSKKLLLSDSGFYLCAWSIGLDADHLYFGPGTRLTVL.

This rearrangement joins TRBV5-4 to TRBJ2-5, with 8 bases aligning to TRBD1. The CDR3 is 16 residues long. Germline CDR1 and CDR2: SGHNT and YYREEE (reference sequence). Trimming at V came to 0 bases and at J to 0 bases, leaving 4 bases not matched to a gene. CDR3 amino acids: CASSLERTGHQETQYF. CDR3 sequence (DNA): TGTGCCAGCAGCTTGGAGCGGACAGGGCACCAAGAGACCCAGTACTTC.

Points on this clone: An end of the junction does not agree with germline; a read error may underlie this. The chain is built from TRBV27 and TRBJ1-5, with TRBD1 matching over 8 bases. The CDR3 length is 14 residues. CDR1 and CDR2 (germline): MNHEY, SMNVEV (reference sequence). CDR3 protein: CASSGGTGLQAQHF. The CDR3 coding sequence is TGTGCCAGCAGCGGAGGGACAGGCCTTCAGGCCCAGCATTTT.